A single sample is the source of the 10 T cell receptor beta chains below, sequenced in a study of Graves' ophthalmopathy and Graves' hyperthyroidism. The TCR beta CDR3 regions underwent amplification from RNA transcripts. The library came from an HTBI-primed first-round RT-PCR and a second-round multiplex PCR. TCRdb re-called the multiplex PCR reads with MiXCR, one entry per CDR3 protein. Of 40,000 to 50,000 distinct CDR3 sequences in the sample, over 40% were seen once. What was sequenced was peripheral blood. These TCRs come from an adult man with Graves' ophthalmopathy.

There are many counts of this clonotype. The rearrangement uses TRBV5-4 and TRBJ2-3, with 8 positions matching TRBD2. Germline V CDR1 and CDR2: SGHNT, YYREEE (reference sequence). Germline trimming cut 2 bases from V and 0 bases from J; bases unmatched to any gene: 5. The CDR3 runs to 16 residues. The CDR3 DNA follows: TGTGCCAGCAGCTTCGGGGGGGGAGCTAGCACAGATACGCAGTATTTT. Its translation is CASSFGGGASTDTQYF.

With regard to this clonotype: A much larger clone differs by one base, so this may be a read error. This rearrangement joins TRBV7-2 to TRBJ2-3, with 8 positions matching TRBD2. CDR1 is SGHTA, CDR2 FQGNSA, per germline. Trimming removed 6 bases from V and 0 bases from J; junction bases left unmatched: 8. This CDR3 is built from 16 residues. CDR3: CASSPTAGVSTDTQYF. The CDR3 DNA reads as TGTGCCAGCAGTCCAACAGCGGGAGTGAGCACAGATACGCAGTATTTT.

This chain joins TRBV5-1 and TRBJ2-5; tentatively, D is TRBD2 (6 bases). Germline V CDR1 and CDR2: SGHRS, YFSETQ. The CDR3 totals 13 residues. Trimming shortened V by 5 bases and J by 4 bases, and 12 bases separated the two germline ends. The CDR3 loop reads CASRRARGETQYF. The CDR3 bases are TGCGCCAGCAGGAGGGCGCGGGGAGAGACCCAGTACTTC.

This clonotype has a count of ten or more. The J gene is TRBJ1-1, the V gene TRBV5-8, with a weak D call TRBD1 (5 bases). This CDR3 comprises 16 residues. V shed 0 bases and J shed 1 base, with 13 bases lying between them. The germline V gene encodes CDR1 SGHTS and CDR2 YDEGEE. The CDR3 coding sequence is TGTGCCAGCAGCTTGGGAGGTGCGGGGGGGAACACTGAAGCTTTCTTT. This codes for CASSLGGAGGNTEAFF.

The CDR3 DNA follows: TGCGCCAGCAGCTTGAGGCAGGAGTCTAACAACGAGCAGTACTTC. This translates into CASSLRQESNNEQYF. This chain links TRBV5-1 with TRBJ2-7; no firm D call. Germline CDR1 SGHRS, CDR2 YFSETQ. Trimming cost V 1 base and J 5 bases, with 16 bases left between them. The CDR3 is made up of 15 amino acids.

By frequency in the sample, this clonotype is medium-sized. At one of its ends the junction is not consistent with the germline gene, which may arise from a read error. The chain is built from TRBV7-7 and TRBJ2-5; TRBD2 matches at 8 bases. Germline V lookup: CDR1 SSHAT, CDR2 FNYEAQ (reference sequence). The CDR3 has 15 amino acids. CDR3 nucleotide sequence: TGTGCTAGCACTCGCGGTAGCGGGACACAAGAGACCCAGTACTTC. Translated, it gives CASTRGSGTQETQYF.

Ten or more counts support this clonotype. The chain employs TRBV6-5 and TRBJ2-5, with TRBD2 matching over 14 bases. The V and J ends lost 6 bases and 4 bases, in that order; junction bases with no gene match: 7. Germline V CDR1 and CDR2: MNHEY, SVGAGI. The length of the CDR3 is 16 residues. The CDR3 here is CASRLSGTSGRETQYF. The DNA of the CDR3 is TGTGCCAGCAGGCTCTCCGGGACTAGCGGGAGAGAGACCCAGTACTTC.

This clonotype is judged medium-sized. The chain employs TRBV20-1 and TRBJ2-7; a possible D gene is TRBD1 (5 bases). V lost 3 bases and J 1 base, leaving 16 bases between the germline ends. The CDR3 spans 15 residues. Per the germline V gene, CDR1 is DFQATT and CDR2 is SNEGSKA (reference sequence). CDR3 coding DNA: TGCAGTGCTAGCTTGACAGCCTTGCCTTCCTACGAGCAGTACTTC. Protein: CSASLTALPSYEQYF.

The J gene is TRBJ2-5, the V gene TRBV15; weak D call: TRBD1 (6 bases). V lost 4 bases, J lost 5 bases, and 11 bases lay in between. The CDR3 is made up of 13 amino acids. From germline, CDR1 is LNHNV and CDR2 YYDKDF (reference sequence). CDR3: CATSKIGGETQYF. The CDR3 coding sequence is TGTGCCACCAGCAAAATAGGGGGTGAGACCCAGTACTTC.

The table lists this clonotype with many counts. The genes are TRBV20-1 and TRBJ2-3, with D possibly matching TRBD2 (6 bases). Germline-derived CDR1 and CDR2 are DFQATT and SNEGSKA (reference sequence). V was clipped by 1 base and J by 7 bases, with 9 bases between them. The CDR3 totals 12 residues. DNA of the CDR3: TGCAGTGCTAGAGCGGGAGCTAATACGCAGTATTTT. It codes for CSARAGANTQYF.